The clone carrying this TCR beta chain has only a few counts. Antigen specificity is unknown. The CDR3 consists of 13 residues. V lost 3 bases and J lost 6, with 10 bases in between. The record originates from a study of T cell repertoires in cytomegalovirus infection. Across the study: Selection of CMV epitopes for the study included recently identified HLA-C-restricted and well-studied HLA-B-restricted ones. Public TCR beta signatures were indicative of both CMV infection and a matching HLA type.

TCRdb processed the reads anew with MiXCR; each CDR3 protein has one entry. This table has a few hundred thousand distinct CDR3 sequences, about 39% appearing once. Overall study results and limits: Carriage of CMV together with the relevant HLA was identifiable through cumulative public TCR beta family frequency. What dominated the ex vivo response were HLA-C-restricted CMV-specific TCR beta clonotypes.

The receptor was derived from a human donor in good health (CMV status not recorded). Some clones in this sample may be carry-over from other donors' samples. The V and J genes are TRBV12-3 or TRBV12-4 and TRBJ2-3; D call uncertain. This specimen was cultured PBMCs, taken from culture after CMV antigen stimulation. In nucleotides, the CDR3 is TGTGCCAGCAGTTTCCCTCCGCCGGATACGCAGTATTTT. Translation: CASSFPPPDTQYF.